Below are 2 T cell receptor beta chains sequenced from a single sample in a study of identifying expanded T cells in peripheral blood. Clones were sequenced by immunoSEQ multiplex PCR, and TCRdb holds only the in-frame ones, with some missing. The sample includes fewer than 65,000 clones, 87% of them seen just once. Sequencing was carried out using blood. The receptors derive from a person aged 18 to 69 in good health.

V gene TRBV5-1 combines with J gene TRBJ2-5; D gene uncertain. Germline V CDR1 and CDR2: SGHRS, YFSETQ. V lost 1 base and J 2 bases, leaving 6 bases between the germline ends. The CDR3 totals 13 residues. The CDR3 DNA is TGCGCCAGCAGCTTGTGGCTTCAAGAGACCCAGTACTTC. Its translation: CASSLWLQETQYF.

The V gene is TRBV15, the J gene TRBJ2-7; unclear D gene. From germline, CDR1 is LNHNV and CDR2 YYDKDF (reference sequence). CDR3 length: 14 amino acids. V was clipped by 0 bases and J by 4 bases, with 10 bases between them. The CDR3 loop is CATSRDQDGYEQYF. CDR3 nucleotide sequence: TGTGCCACCAGCAGAGATCAAGACGGATACGAGCAGTACTTC.